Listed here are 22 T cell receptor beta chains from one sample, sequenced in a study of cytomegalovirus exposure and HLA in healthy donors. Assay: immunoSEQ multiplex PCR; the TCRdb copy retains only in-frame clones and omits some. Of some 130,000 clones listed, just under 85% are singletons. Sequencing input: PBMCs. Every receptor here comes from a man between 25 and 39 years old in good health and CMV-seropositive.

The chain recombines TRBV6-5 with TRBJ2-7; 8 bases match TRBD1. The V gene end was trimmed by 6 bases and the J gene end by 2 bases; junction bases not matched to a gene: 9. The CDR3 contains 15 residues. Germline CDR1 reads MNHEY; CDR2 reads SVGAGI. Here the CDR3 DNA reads TGTGCCAGCAGAGACACCAGGGGGCCACCCTACGAGCAGTACTTC. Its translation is CASRDTRGPPYEQYF.

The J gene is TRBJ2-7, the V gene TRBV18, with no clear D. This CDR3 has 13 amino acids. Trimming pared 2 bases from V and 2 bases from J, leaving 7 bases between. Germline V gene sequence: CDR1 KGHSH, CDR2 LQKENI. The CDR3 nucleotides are TGTGCCAGCTCACCAACGGAGACCTACGAGCAGTACTTC. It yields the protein CASSPTETYEQYF.

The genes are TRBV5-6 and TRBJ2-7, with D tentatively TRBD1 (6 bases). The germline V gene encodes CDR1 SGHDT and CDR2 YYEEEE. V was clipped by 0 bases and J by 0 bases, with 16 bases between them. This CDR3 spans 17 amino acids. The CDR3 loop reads CASSLAWTAQSSYEQYF. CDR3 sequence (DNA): TGTGCCAGCAGCTTGGCTTGGACAGCGCAAAGCTCCTACGAGCAGTACTTC.

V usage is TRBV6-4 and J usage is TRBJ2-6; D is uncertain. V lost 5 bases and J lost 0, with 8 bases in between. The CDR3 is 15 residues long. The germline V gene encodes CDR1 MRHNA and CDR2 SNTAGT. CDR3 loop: CASSPGPSGANVLTF. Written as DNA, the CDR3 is TGTGCCAGCAGTCCCGGTCCCTCTGGGGCCAACGTCCTGACTTTC.

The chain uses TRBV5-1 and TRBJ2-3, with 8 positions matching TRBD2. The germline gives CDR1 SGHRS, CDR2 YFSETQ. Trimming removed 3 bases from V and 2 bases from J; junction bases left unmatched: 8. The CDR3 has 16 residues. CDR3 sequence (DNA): TGCGCCAGCAGCTCTGCGGGGCGGGGGGTCACAGATACGCAGTATTTT. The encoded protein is CASSSAGRGVTDTQYF.

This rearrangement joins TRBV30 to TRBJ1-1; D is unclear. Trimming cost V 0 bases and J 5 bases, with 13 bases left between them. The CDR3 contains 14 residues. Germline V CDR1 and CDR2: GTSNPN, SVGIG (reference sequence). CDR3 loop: CAWSVYGEGTEAFF. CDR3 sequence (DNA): TGTGCCTGGAGTGTTTATGGAGAGGGAACTGAAGCTTTCTTT.

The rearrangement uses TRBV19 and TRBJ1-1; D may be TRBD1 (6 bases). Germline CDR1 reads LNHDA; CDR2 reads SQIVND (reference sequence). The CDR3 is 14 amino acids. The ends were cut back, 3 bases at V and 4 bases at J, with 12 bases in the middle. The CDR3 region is CASSITPRGTEAFF. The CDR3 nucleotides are TGTGCCAGTAGTATCACCCCCAGGGGCACTGAAGCTTTCTTT.

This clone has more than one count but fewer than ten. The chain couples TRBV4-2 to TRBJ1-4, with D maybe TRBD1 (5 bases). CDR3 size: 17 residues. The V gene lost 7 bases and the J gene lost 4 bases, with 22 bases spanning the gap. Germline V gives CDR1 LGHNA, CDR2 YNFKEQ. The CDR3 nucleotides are TGTGCCAGCAATGCAGGGCAGGGCTTAGGCTTTAATGAAAAACTGTTTTTT. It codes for CASNAGQGLGFNEKLFF.

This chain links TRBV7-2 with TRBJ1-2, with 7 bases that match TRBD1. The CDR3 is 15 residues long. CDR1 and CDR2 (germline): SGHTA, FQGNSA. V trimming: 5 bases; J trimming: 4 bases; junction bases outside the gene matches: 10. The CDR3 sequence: CASSPGQAGAYGYTF. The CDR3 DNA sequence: TGTGCCAGCAGCCCCGGACAGGCCGGTGCCTATGGCTACACCTTC.

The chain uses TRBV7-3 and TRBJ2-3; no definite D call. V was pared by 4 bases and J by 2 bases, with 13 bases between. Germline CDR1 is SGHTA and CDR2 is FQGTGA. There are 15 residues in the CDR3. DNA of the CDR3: TGTGCCAGCAGCTCCCTCGGCAGACACACAGATACGCAGTATTTT. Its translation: CASSSLGRHTDTQYF.

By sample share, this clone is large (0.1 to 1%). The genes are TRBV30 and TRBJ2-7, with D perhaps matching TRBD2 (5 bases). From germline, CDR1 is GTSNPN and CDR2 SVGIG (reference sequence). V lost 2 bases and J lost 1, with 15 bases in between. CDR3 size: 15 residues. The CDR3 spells CAWSRPLVGSYEQYF. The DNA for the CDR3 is TGTGCCTGGAGTAGACCACTAGTTGGTTCCTACGAGCAGTACTTC.

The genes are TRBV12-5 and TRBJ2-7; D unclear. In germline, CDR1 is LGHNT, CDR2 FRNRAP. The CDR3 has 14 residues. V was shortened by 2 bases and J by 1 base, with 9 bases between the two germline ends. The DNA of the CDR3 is TGTGCTAGTGGTTTGTCAGGCGCATCCTACGAGCAGTACTTC. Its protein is CASGLSGASYEQYF.

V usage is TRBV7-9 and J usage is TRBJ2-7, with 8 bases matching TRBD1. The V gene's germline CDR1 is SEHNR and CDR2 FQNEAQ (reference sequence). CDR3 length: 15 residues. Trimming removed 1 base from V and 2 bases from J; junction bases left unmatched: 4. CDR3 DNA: TGTGCCAGCAGCTTAGGACAGGGGTTTCCCTACGAGCAGTACTTC. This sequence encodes CASSLGQGFPYEQYF.

CDR3 coding DNA: TGTGCCAGCAGCCTCTTATTAGGGGTCGGCTACACCTTC. It is translated as CASSLLLGVGYTF. This rearrangement joins TRBV14 to TRBJ1-2, with D possibly matching TRBD1 (5 bases). Germline V CDR1 and CDR2: SGHDN, FVKESK. The V end was cut by 4 bases, the J end by 8 bases, with 14 bases between. This CDR3 has 13 residues.

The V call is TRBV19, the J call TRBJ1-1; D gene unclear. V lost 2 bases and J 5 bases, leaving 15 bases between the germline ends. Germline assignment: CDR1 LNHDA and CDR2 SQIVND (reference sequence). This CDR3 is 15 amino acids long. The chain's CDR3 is CASSIRDSVRTEAFF. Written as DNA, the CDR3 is TGTGCCAGTAGTATACGCGACTCCGTAAGGACTGAAGCTTTCTTT.

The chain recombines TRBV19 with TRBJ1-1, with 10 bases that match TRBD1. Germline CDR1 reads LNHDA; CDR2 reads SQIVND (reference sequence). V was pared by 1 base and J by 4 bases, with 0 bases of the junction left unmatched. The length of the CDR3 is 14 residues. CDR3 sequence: CASSIGTGGTEAFF. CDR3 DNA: TGTGCCAGTAGTATAGGGACAGGGGGCACTGAAGCTTTCTTT.

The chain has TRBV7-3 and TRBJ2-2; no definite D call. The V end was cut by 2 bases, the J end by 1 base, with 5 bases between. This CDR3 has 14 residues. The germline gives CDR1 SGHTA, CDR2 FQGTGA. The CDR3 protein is CASSLARNTGELFF. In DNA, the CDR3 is TGTGCCAGCAGCTTAGCTAGGAACACCGGGGAGCTGTTTTTT.

The CDR3 DNA sequence: TGTGCCAGCACCCTAGGACAGGACCCCTACGAGCAGTACTTC. As protein: CASTLGQDPYEQYF. The J gene is TRBJ2-7, the V gene TRBV9; 7 nucleotides line up with TRBD1. The CDR3 is made up of 14 amino acids. CDR1 SGDLS and CDR2 YYNGEE come from the germline V gene. J gave up 2 bases and V 6 bases, and 8 bases lay outside the gene matches.

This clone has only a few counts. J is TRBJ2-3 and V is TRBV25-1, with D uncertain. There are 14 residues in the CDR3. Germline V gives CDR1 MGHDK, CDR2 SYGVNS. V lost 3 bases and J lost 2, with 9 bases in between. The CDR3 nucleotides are TGTGCCAGCAGTGAGCAGGAACTCACAGATACGCAGTATTTT. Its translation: CASSEQELTDTQYF.

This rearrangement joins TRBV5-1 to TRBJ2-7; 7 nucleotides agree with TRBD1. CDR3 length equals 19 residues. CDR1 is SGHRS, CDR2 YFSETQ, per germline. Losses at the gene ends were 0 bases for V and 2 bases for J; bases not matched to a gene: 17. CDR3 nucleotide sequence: TGCGCCAGCAGCTTGGCTCCTCACGGTAGTGGGACAGTTCCCTACGAGCAGTACTTC. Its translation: CASSLAPHGSGTVPYEQYF.

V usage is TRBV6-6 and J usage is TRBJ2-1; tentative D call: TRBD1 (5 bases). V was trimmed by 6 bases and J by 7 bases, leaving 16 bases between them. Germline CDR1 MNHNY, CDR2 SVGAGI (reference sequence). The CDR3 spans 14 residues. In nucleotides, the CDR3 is TGTGCCAGCAGCGTAACGTCAGGGATGAATGAGCAGTTCTTC. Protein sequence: CASSVTSGMNEQFF.

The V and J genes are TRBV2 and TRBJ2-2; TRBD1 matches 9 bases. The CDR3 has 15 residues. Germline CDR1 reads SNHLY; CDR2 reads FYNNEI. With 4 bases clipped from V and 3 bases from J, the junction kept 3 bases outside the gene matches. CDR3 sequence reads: CASSVGTGHTGELFF. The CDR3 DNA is TGTGCCAGCAGTGTCGGGACAGGGCACACCGGGGAGCTGTTTTTT.